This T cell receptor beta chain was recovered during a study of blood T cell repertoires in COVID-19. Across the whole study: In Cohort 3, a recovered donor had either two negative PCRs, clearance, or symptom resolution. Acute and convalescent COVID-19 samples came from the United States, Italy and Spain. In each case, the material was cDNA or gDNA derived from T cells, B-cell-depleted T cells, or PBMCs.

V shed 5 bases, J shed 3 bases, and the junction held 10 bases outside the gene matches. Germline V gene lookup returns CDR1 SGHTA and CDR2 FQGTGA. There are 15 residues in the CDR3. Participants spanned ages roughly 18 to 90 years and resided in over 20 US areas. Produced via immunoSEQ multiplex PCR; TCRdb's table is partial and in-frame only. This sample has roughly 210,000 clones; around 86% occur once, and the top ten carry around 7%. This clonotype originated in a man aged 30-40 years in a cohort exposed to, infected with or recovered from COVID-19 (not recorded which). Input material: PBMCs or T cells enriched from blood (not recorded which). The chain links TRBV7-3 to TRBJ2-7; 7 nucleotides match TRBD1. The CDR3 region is CASSPTGAGLYEQYF. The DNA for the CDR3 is TGTGCCAGCAGCCCCACAGGGGCTGGACTCTACGAGCAGTACTTC.